The rows below give T cell receptor beta chains drawn from one sample of a study of shared clonotypes between healthy human individuals. The repertoire was sequenced with immunoSEQ multiplex PCR; TCRdb's copy has only in-frame clones and lacks some. This sample has some 500,000 clones, with 70% to 80% found just once. Material for sequencing was PBMCs. These receptors all stem from a woman between 35 and 50 years old in good health. Some clones in this sample may be carry-over from other donors' samples. The CDR3 runs from the conserved cysteine through the conserved F or W. Each record gives: clone size, D gene, J gene, V gene, CDR3 length, CDR3 protein, CDR3 DNA. A D gene is named only where the DNA matches it firmly. Rows may omit the clone size; those that give it use once, few, many or a size class.

clone size: -
D gene: TRBD2
J gene: TRBJ2-5
V gene: TRBV5-1
CDR3 length: 15
CDR3 protein: CASATSGSLQETQYF
CDR3 DNA: TGCGCCAGCGCAACTAGCGGGAGCCTCCAAGAGACCCAGTACTTC

clone size: -
D gene: -
J gene: TRBJ2-7
V gene: TRBV4-3
CDR3 length: 11
CDR3 protein: CASSQGNEQYF
CDR3 DNA: TGCGCCAGCAGCCAAGGGAATGAGCAGTACTTC

clone size: -
D gene: -
J gene: TRBJ2-3
V gene: TRBV4-3
CDR3 length: 13
CDR3 protein: CASSQDLTDTQYF
CDR3 DNA: TGCGCCAGCAGCCAAGATCTAACAGATACGCAGTATTTT

clone size: few
D gene: -
J gene: TRBJ2-5
V gene: TRBV5-1
CDR3 length: 14
CDR3 protein: CASSLSAGEETQYF
CDR3 DNA: TGCGCCAGCAGCTTGTCGGCGGGTGAAGAGACCCAGTACTTC

clone size: -
D gene: TRBD1
J gene: TRBJ1-5
V gene: TRBV19
CDR3 length: 15
CDR3 protein: CASSTGQGAFQPQHF
CDR3 DNA: TGTGCCAGTAGTACTGGACAGGGGGCTTTTCAGCCCCAGCATTTT

clone size: -
D gene: TRBD1
J gene: TRBJ1-1
V gene: TRBV30
CDR3 length: 20
CDR3 protein: CAWSVFTGGLTGVLDTEAFF
CDR3 DNA: TGTGCCTGGAGTGTATTTACAGGGGGCCTTACAGGGGTCTTGGACACTGAAGCTTTCTTT

clone size: few
D gene: TRBD1
J gene: TRBJ1-4
V gene: TRBV14
CDR3 length: 15
CDR3 protein: CASSQQQGTTGELFF
CDR3 DNA: TGTGCCAGCAGCCAACAACAGGGGACCACGGGAGAACTGTTTTTT

clone size: -
D gene: -
J gene: TRBJ2-5
V gene: TRBV27
CDR3 length: 19
CDR3 protein: CASSLIFDYRYGAQETQYF
CDR3 DNA: TGTGCCAGCAGTCTTATTTTTGATTATCGGTACGGGGCCCAAGAGACCCAGTACTTC

clone size: -
D gene: -
J gene: TRBJ2-3
V gene: TRBV27
CDR3 length: 13
CDR3 protein: CASSPPFTDTQYF
CDR3 DNA: TGTGCCAGCAGTCCCCCCTTTACAGATACGCAGTATTTT

clone size: -
D gene: -
J gene: TRBJ1-1
V gene: TRBV7-9
CDR3 length: 14
CDR3 protein: CASSLETRGTEAFF
CDR3 DNA: TGTGCCAGCAGCTTAGAGACCAGGGGAACTGAAGCTTTCTTT

clone size: few
D gene: TRBD1
J gene: TRBJ2-7
V gene: TRBV10-3
CDR3 length: 12
CDR3 protein: CASGQGLYEQYF
CDR3 DNA: TGTGCCAGCGGACAGGGGCTCTACGAGCAGTACTTC

clone size: -
D gene: -
J gene: TRBJ2-7
V gene: TRBV11-2
CDR3 length: 14
CDR3 protein: CASSPRVASYEQYF
CDR3 DNA: TGTGCCAGCAGCCCACGTGTCGCATCCTACGAGCAGTACTTC

clone size: -
D gene: -
J gene: TRBJ1-2
V gene: TRBV28
CDR3 length: 13
CDR3 protein: CASSLARQAGYTF
CDR3 DNA: TGTGCCAGCAGTTTAGCCAGACAGGCCGGCTACACCTTC

clone size: -
D gene: -
J gene: TRBJ2-2
V gene: TRBV7-7
CDR3 length: 16
CDR3 protein: CASSQSGGANTGELFF
CDR3 DNA: TGTGCCAGCAGCCAGTCCGGAGGCGCGAACACCGGGGAGCTGTTTTTT

clone size: -
D gene: -
J gene: TRBJ2-3
V gene: TRBV7-2
CDR3 length: 14
CDR3 protein: CASSAVGVPDTQYF
CDR3 DNA: TGTGCCAGCAGCGCAGTCGGGGTGCCCGATACGCAGTATTTT

clone size: few
D gene: TRBD1
J gene: TRBJ2-3
V gene: TRBV30
CDR3 length: 17
CDR3 protein: CAWNIPHGTGVTDTQYF
CDR3 DNA: TGTGCCTGGAATATCCCCCACGGGACAGGGGTTACAGATACGCAGTATTTT

clone size: -
D gene: TRBD1
J gene: TRBJ2-5
V gene: TRBV19
CDR3 length: 15
CDR3 protein: CASSSRDRDQETQYF
CDR3 DNA: TGTGCCAGTAGTAGCCGGGACAGGGACCAAGAGACCCAGTACTTC

clone size: -
D gene: TRBD2
J gene: TRBJ2-7
V gene: TRBV5-4
CDR3 length: 16
CDR3 protein: CASSLAKASGVYEQYF
CDR3 DNA: TGTGCCAGCAGCTTGGCCAAAGCTAGCGGAGTCTACGAGCAGTACTTC

clone size: -
D gene: -
J gene: TRBJ1-2
V gene: TRBV4-1
CDR3 length: 16
CDR3 protein: CASSQDVQIRYYGYTF
CDR3 DNA: TGCGCCAGCAGCCAAGATGTGCAGATTCGGTACTATGGCTACACCTTC

clone size: -
D gene: TRBD2
J gene: TRBJ2-5
V gene: TRBV6-5
CDR3 length: 15
CDR3 protein: CASSNPSGREETQYF
CDR3 DNA: TGTGCCAGCAGCAACCCTAGCGGGAGGGAAGAGACCCAGTACTTC

clone size: -
D gene: -
J gene: TRBJ1-3
V gene: TRBV5-7
CDR3 length: 16
CDR3 protein: CASRPKGRVCGNTIYF
CDR3 DNA: TGTGCCAGCAGACCTAAAGGCAGGGTATGTGGAAACACCATATATTTT

clone size: -
D gene: TRBD2
J gene: TRBJ2-7
V gene: TRBV5-6
CDR3 length: 17
CDR3 protein: CASSPRPETSWIDEQYF
CDR3 DNA: TGTGCCAGCAGCCCCCGGCCGGAGACTAGCTGGATAGACGAGCAGTACTTC

clone size: -
D gene: -
J gene: TRBJ1-2
V gene: TRBV11-2
CDR3 length: 12
CDR3 protein: CASSLRNYGYTF
CDR3 DNA: TGTGCCAGCAGCTTACGGAACTATGGCTACACCTTC

clone size: -
D gene: TRBD1
J gene: TRBJ2-2
V gene: TRBV28
CDR3 length: 19
CDR3 protein: CASSLPGTGSRGSTGELFF
CDR3 DNA: TGTGCCAGCAGCCTCCCCGGGACAGGGTCAAGGGGGAGCACCGGGGAGCTGTTTTTT

clone size: -
D gene: TRBD1
J gene: TRBJ1-1
V gene: TRBV7-9
CDR3 length: 12
CDR3 protein: CASSLDRTEAFF
CDR3 DNA: TGTGCCAGCAGCCTGGACAGGACTGAAGCTTTCTTT

clone size: -
D gene: TRBD1
J gene: TRBJ1-1
V gene: TRBV7-9
CDR3 length: 14
CDR3 protein: CASSLGQGRTEAFF
CDR3 DNA: TGTGCCAGCAGCCTCGGACAGGGCAGGACTGAAGCTTTCTTT

clone size: -
D gene: -
J gene: TRBJ2-2
V gene: TRBV5-1
CDR3 length: 16
CDR3 protein: CASSLEAGTDTGELFF
CDR3 DNA: TGCGCCAGCAGCTTGGAGGCAGGGACGGACACCGGGGAGCTGTTTTTT

clone size: -
D gene: -
J gene: TRBJ2-1
V gene: TRBV14
CDR3 length: 15
CDR3 protein: CASSQGLGNYNEQFF
CDR3 DNA: TGTGCCAGCAGCCAAGGCCTCGGGAACTACAATGAGCAGTTCTTC

clone size: -
D gene: TRBD2
J gene: TRBJ2-3
V gene: TRBV5-1
CDR3 length: 16
CDR3 protein: CASSFGLAGALDTQYF
CDR3 DNA: TGCGCCAGCAGCTTCGGACTAGCGGGAGCGTTAGATACGCAGTATTTT